One TCR beta chain is described in this entry. Its antigen is as yet unknown. The germline V and J ends were trimmed by 2 bases and 7 bases, with 8 bases remaining between them. This CDR3 region has 12 residues. Investigators amplified TCR beta CDR3 regions from RNA transcripts. HTBI primers served in a first-round RT-PCR, which a second-round multiplex PCR followed. TCRdb ran MiXCR on the multiplex PCR reads and lists one entry per CDR3 protein. The sample lists 350,000 to 450,000 distinct CDR3 sequences, 20% to 25% occurring once. This sample was included in a study of Graves' ophthalmopathy and Graves' hyperthyroidism. Study observations and caveats: From stable hyperthyroidism, ophthalmopathy was separated by a 13-signature model with 85% to 90% sensitivity and around 80% specificity.

J is TRBJ1-1 and V is TRBV12-3 or TRBV12-4; D unclear. The TCR was taken from a woman under 30 with stable Graves' hyperthyroidism. The sample was peripheral blood. The CDR3 spells CASSLTSVEAFF. In DNA, the CDR3 is TGTGCCAGCAGTTTAACCTCAGTTGAAGCTTTCTTT.